These 7 T cell receptor beta chains were all obtained from the same sample, sequenced in a study of radiotherapy plus CTLA-4 blockade in lung cancer. Using immunoSEQ multiplex PCR, the repertoire was profiled, and TCRdb retains in-frame clones only, with some absent. The sample has 81,000 or so clones, around 83% seen once. This specimen was peripheral blood, taken from a patient treated with radiotherapy plus ipilimumab. The receptors here all came from a human donor with non-small cell lung cancer that progressed on radiotherapy plus ipilimumab.

The V call is TRBV4-3, the J call TRBJ1-4; D unclear. There are 17 residues in the CDR3. The V gene lost 0 bases and the J gene lost 0 bases, with 11 bases spanning the gap. Per the germline V gene, CDR1 is LGHNA and CDR2 is YSLEER. CDR3 region: CASSQDQRFSTNEKLFF. The CDR3, as DNA: TGCGCCAGCAGCCAAGATCAGCGGTTCTCAACTAATGAAAAACTGTTTTTT.

The chain carries TRBV19 and TRBJ2-7; TRBD1 agrees at 7 bases. V dropped 4 bases and J dropped 3; count of bases not matched to a gene: 3. CDR1 and CDR2 (germline): LNHDA, SQIVND (reference sequence). CDR3 length: 13 amino acids. CDR3: CASSTGQRYEQYF. CDR3 coding DNA: TGTGCCAGTAGTACGGGACAGCGCTACGAGCAGTACTTC.

The V and J genes are TRBV30 and TRBJ2-1; D remains unclear. The V gene's germline CDR1 is GTSNPN and CDR2 SVGIG (reference sequence). The CDR3 is made up of 13 amino acids. CDR3 DNA: TGTGCGACGAGGTATGACCTTTACAATGAGCAGTTCTTC. Encoded protein: CATRYDLYNEQFF. Supplemented by reference TRBV30 and TRBJ2-1, the full variable domain reads SQTIHQWPATLVQPVGSPLSLECTVEGTSNPNLYWYRQAAGRGLQLLFYSVGIGQISSEVPQNLSASRPQDRQFILSSKKLLLSDSGFYLCATRYDLYNEQFFGPGTRLTVL.

The chain joins TRBV4-1 to TRBJ2-1; D tentatively reads TRBD1 or TRBD2 (5 bases each). The germline CDR1 and CDR2 sequences are MGHRA and YSYEKL. There are 13 residues in the CDR3. The V end lost 2 bases, the J end lost 9 bases, and 11 bases lay between the germline ends. For the CDR3, the DNA is TGCGCCAGCAGCCAACGGGACCGGTCTGAGCAGTTCTTC. This gives the protein CASSQRDRSEQFF.

The rearrangement joins TRBV30 to TRBJ2-3; 7 nucleotides align to TRBD2. V was clipped by 2 bases and J by 2 bases; unmatched bases: 4. Looked up from germline, CDR1 is GTSNPN and CDR2 is SVGIG (reference sequence). The CDR3 covers 14 residues. The CDR3 region is CAWSLAGDTDTQYF. CDR3 nucleotides: TGTGCCTGGAGTTTAGCGGGCGACACAGATACGCAGTATTTT.

V gene TRBV2 combines with J gene TRBJ1-2, with 7 bases lining up with TRBD1. The CDR3 has 15 amino acids. Germline CDR1 and CDR2: SNHLY and FYNNEI. V lost 2 bases, J lost 4 bases, and 7 bases stayed unmatched. The CDR3 coding sequence is TGTGCCAGCAGTGAATGGCAGGGGGGGGGCTATGGCTACACCTTC. Protein: CASSEWQGGGYGYTF.

In its sample, this clone was seen once. The rearrangement uses TRBV19 and TRBJ1-1, with a possible D match to TRBD1 (6 bases). The germline V gene encodes CDR1 LNHDA and CDR2 SQIVND (reference sequence). V shed 6 bases and J shed 1 base, with 12 bases lying between them. The CDR3 runs to 14 residues. CDR3 amino acids: CASSLGQKNTEAFF. DNA for the CDR3: TGTGCCAGTAGCCTAGGACAGAAGAACACTGAAGCTTTCTTT.